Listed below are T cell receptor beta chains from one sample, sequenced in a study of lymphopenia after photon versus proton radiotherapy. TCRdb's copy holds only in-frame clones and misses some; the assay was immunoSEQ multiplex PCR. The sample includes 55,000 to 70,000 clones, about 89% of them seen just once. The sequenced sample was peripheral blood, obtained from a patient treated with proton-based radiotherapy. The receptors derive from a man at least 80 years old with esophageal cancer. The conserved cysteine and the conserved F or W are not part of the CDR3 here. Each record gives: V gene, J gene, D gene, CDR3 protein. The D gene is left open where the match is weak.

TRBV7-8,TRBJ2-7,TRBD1,ASSTDRVGEQY
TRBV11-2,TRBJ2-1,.,ASSLDSLALDRVDEQF
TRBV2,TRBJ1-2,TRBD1,ASRGTGAGGYT
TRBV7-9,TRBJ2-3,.,ASSLGTSITDTQY
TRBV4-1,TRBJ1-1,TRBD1,ASSRRGTGGDINTEAF
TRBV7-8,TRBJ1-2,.,ASSLRGGANYGYT
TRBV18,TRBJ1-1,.,ASSPGGWGAF
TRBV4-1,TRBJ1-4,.,ASGAVAFEKLF
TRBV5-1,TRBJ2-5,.,ASSLWAGETQY
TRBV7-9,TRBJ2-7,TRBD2,ASTTSGALKGEQY
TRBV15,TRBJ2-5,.,ATRWWVEETQY
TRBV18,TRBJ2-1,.,ASSPTLYEQF
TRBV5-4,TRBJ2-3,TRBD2,ASSLGGGPTDTQY
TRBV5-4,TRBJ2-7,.,ASSPRWGGIYEQY
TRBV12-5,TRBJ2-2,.,ASGPPGHTRSAGELF
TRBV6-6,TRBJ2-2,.,ASSKQNRNTGELF